This is a list of T cell receptor beta chains from one sample in a study of shared clonotypes between healthy human individuals. The data were produced by immunoSEQ multiplex PCR, yet TCRdb's version contains in-frame clones alone and is incomplete. Found here are around 1,900,000 clones, 93% of them singletons; the top ten hold roughly 1.7%. Sample: naive CD8+ T cells from PBMCs. Every receptor here comes from a young man in good health. Some clones in this sample may be carry-over from other donors' samples. CDR3s include the opening cysteine and the closing phenylalanine or tryptophan. The D gene is left open where the match is weak. Only part of the rows carry a size: once, few, many, or a class if the clone is expanded.

V	size	J	D	DNA	CDR3
TRBV5-6	-	TRBJ2-5	-	TGTGCCAGCAGCTTGGTCTCGGGATCCCAAGAGACCCAGTACTTC	CASSLVSGSQETQYF
TRBV27	few	TRBJ1-1	TRBD1	TGTGCCAGCAGTTCCGTGGGGACAGCCACTGAAGCTTTCTTT	CASSSVGTATEAFF
TRBV11-3	-	TRBJ2-2	TRBD1	TGTGCCAGCAGCACTCGGGGACAGGGGGCAGGAACCGGGGAGCTGTTTTTT	CASSTRGQGAGTGELFF
TRBV4-2	-	TRBJ2-3	TRBD2	TGTGCCAGCAGCCAAGTCCCGGCACTAGCGGACGAGCAGGGTACGCAGTATTTT	CASSQVPALADEQGTQYF
TRBV7-9	-	TRBJ1-1	-	TGTGCCAGCAGCGTACCAATCTTCCGGGATGCAAACACTGAAGCTTTCTTT	CASSVPIFRDANTEAFF
TRBV11-2	-	TRBJ2-5	-	TGTGCCAGCAGCCCTAGGATGGAGACCCAGTACTTC	CASSPRMETQYF
TRBV7-9	-	TRBJ2-3	-	TGTGCCAGCAGCAACGGAGGGCCAGGCGATACGCAGTATTTT	CASSNGGPGDTQYF
TRBV10-1	-	TRBJ2-7	-	TGCGCCAGCGGGTCTGGGCTCCGAATCGACGAGCAGTACTTC	CASGSGLRIDEQYF
TRBV7-6	-	TRBJ2-1	TRBD1	TGTGCCAGCAGCTTAGTGGACAGGAGAGACAATGAGCAGTTCTTC	CASSLVDRRDNEQFF
TRBV19	once	TRBJ2-1	TRBD1	TGTGCCAGTAGTTCCCGGGACAGGGTAGCAAGGTCCTACAATGAGCAGTTCTTC	CASSSRDRVARSYNEQFF
TRBV5-4	-	TRBJ2-1	TRBD2	TGTGCCAGCAGCTTGTCCCGGGAGGTCTACAATGAGCAGTTCTTC	CASSLSREVYNEQFF
TRBV4-1	-	TRBJ2-7	-	TGCGCCAGCAGCCAAGAAGACGGTCCCCCTCTCTACGAGCAGTACTTC	CASSQEDGPPLYEQYF
TRBV11-3	-	TRBJ2-1	-	TGTGCCAGCAGCTTAGCTCGGACGAGCTCCTACAATGAGCAGTTCTTC	CASSLARTSSYNEQFF
TRBV28	-	TRBJ2-1	-	TGTGCCAGCAGTTTACCCCCGACAATTGGCTCCTACAATGAGCAGTTCTTC	CASSLPPTIGSYNEQFF
TRBV7-9	-	TRBJ1-1	-	TGTGCCAGCAGCTTAGCCCCAGGGTCTGAAGCTTTCTTT	CASSLAPGSEAFF
TRBV29-1	-	TRBJ2-1	TRBD2	TGCAGCGCCTTTAGCGGGAGGGCCTTGGATGAGCAGTTCTTC	CSAFSGRALDEQFF
TRBV25-1	-	TRBJ2-7	TRBD1	TGTGCCAGCAGTTTTGGGGACAGGGGATTTCACGAGCAGTACTTC	CASSFGDRGFHEQYF
TRBV6-5	-	TRBJ1-2	TRBD1	TGTGCCAGCCGGACAGGGTATGGCTACACCTTC	CASRTGYGYTF
TRBV9	-	TRBJ1-2	TRBD1	TGTGCCAGCAGCGCGGGGACAGACCTCGATGGCTACACCTTC	CASSAGTDLDGYTF
TRBV27	-	TRBJ2-2	TRBD2	TGTGCCAGCAGTGAGGGACTAGCGCACACCGGGGAGCTGTTTTTT	CASSEGLAHTGELFF
TRBV27	-	TRBJ2-2	-	TGTGCCAGCAGTTTAATTGGGGCGAACACCGGGGAGCTGTTTTTT	CASSLIGANTGELFF
TRBV13	-	TRBJ2-1	-	TGTGCCAGCAGCTTAGACTCGAGCTCCTACAATGAGCAGTTCTTC	CASSLDSSSYNEQFF
TRBV11-3	-	TRBJ2-7	TRBD1	TGTGCCAGCAGCCCCGGGACAGCAACCGACTACGAGCAGTACTTC	CASSPGTATDYEQYF
TRBV4-1	-	TRBJ1-2	-	TGCGCCAGCAGCCAAGTCTCGCAGTATGGCTACACCTTC	CASSQVSQYGYTF
TRBV10-3	-	TRBJ2-1	TRBD2	TGTGCCTCCGGGGCGGGGGGTAGCTCCTACAATGAGCAGTTCTTC	CASGAGGSSYNEQFF
TRBV5-1	-	TRBJ2-3	TRBD2	TGCGCCAGCAGCTTCCTGACTAGCGGGAGGGCCGCAGATACGCAGTATTTT	CASSFLTSGRAADTQYF
TRBV11-1	-	TRBJ2-7	TRBD1	TGTGCCAGCAGCTTAGCGCGGGACAGGGCCTACGAGCAGTACTTC	CASSLARDRAYEQYF
TRBV27	-	TRBJ2-7	TRBD2	TGTGCCAGCAGTTTATCACGGGAGGGGTACGAGCAGTACTTC	CASSLSREGYEQYF
TRBV9	-	TRBJ2-2	TRBD2	TGTGCCAGCAGCGAGAGACTAGCGGGAGGGCCGAGCACCGGGGAGCTGTTTTTT	CASSERLAGGPSTGELFF
TRBV27	-	TRBJ1-5	-	TGTGCCAGCAGTTTATCATCGTACAATAGCAATCAGCCCCAGCATTTT	CASSLSSYNSNQPQHF
TRBV10-3	-	TRBJ2-1	TRBD2	TGTGCCATCAGTGAGCTGGGACTAGCGGGAGGCGAGCAGTTCTTC	CAISELGLAGGEQFF
TRBV7-2	-	TRBJ1-4	-	TGTGCCAGCAGCTTAGCGGGTATTAATGAAAAACTGTTTTTT	CASSLAGINEKLFF
TRBV7-2	-	TRBJ2-7	TRBD1	TGTGCCAGCAGCTTAGCGGACAGGGGATCGACCTACGAGCAGTACTTC	CASSLADRGSTYEQYF
TRBV28	-	TRBJ2-7	-	TGTGCCAGCAGTTCTGGACTCCACGTATCCTACGAGCAGTACTTC	CASSSGLHVSYEQYF
TRBV6-5	-	TRBJ1-1	-	TGTGCCAGCAGTGGTTGGGGAGAAGCTTTCTTT	CASSGWGEAFF
TRBV4-2	once	TRBJ2-7	TRBD1	TGTGCCAGCAGCCCAAGTGTCGTCGCGTGGGACAGTCCTGACGAGCAGTACTTC	CASSPSVVAWDSPDEQYF
TRBV19	-	TRBJ2-7	-	TGTGCCAGTAGTATATTTTCAGGGATAGGCTACGAGCAGTACTTC	CASSIFSGIGYEQYF